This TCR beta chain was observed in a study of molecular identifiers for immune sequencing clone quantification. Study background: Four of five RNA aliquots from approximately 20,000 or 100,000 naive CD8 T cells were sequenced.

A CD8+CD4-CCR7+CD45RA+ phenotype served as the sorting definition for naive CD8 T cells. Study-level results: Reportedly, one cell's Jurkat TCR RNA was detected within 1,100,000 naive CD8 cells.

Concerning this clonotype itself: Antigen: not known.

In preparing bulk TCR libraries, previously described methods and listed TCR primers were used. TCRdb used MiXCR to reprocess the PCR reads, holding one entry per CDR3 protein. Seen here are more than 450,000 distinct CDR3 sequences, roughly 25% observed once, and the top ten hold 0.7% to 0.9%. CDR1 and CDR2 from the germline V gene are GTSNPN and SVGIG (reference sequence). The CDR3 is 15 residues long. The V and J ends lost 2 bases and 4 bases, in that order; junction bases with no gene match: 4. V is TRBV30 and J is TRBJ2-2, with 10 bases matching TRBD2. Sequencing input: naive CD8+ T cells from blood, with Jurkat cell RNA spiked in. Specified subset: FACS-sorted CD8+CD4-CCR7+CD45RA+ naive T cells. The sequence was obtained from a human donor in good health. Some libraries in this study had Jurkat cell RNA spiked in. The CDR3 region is CAWSSGRAGTGELFF. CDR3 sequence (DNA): TGTGCCTGGAGTAGCGGGAGGGCCGGCACCGGGGAGCTGTTTTTT.